This T cell receptor beta chain was identified during a study of blood T cell repertoires in COVID-19 (dated by TCRdb to about 2020). Concerning the study at large: Collaborator samples came from the United States, Italy and Spain and covered acute and convalescent phases of COVID-19. The prospective study material was composed of cDNA or gDNA derived from T cells, B-cell-depleted T cells, or PBMCs. Subjects who had been exposed to COVID-19, were actively infected with it, or had recovered from it provided the deeply sampled blood TCRbeta repertoires that made up the dataset. The samples were drawn from two sources: the first 160 participants of the ongoing ImmuneRACE study, and 1,254 subjects contributed by 6 global collaborators. HLA class I and class II types, where available, came from metadata supplied by the sample provider rather than from assay-based typing. Nearly every sample came with metadata listing a de-identified subject ID, COVID-19 status, age in years and sex. A freely available public database, intended as a resource for researchers studying the immune response to SARS-CoV-2, is where the repertoires were released. Overall results and qualifications from the work: The quantity of clinical and demographic metadata differed by source and by participant and was supplied without curation.

Cut back by 7 bases and 2 bases, the V and J ends lie 12 bases apart. From its cysteine to its phenylalanine, the CDR3 spans 14 amino acids. Here the CDR3 DNA is all that survives: 42 bases in frame from base 1. The germline V gene provides CDR1 MDHEN and CDR2 SYDVKM. TCRbeta CDR3 regions were amplified from genomic DNA by means of the immunoSEQ Assay, a bias-controlled multiplex PCR. As for how the authors treated the data: The number of nucleated cells in each sample was estimated by amplification of reference gene primers within the assay. Sequence reads were collapsed and filtered to measure the absolute abundance of every unique TCRbeta CDR3 rearrangement. For each sample, productive Simpson clonality was calculated as the square root of Simpson's diversity index over productive rearrangements. TCRdb re-hosts the immuneACCESS table, in-frame sequences only. Its copies lack some clones; in the studies checked, an unresolved V gene accounts for under half of them, and the cause for the rest is not known. That table is the source of V, J and clone size, and D and trimming were worked out from the DNA. The sample table contains around 200,000 clones; only one count was recorded for approximately 84% of them. Of the sample, 5.5% to 7% falls within the top ten clones.

Details on this clone: There is no known antigen for this receptor. Base qualities are missing; no much larger clone stands one base away.

Collaborating institutions collected whole blood in K2EDTA tubes following their own protocols. For TCRbeta analysis, collaborator samples were shipped as frozen whole blood, as isolated PBMCs, or as DNA extracted from either sample type. The source material was peripheral blood. The clonotype was recovered from a man older than 75 with acute or convalescent COVID-19. Recombination connected TRBV28 to TRBJ2-1; confidence is insufficient to name the D gene. The CDR3 amino acid sequence is: CASKDWVTYNEQFF. The DNA is as follows: TGTGCCAGCAAAGACTGGGTAACCTACAATGAGCAGTTCTTC.